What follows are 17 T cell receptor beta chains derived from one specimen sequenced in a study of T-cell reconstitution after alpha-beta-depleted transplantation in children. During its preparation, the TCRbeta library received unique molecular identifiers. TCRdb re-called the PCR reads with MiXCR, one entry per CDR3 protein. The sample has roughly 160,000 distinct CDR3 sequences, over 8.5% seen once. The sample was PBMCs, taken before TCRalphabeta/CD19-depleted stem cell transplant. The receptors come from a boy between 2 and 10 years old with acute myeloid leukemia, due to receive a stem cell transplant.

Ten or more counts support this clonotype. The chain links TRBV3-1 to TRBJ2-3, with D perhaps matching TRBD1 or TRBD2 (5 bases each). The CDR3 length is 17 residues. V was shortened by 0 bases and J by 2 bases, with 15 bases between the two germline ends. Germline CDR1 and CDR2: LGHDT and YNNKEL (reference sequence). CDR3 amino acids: CASSQEFGDAYTDTQYF. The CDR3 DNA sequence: TGTGCCAGCAGCCAAGAATTCGGGGACGCTTACACAGATACGCAGTATTTT.

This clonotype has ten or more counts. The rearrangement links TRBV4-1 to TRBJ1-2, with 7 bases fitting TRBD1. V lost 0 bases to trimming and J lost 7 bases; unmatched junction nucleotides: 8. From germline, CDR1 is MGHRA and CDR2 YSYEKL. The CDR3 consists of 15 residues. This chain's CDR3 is CASSQDRTGGFGYTF. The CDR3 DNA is TGCGCCAGCAGCCAAGATCGGACAGGAGGGTTTGGCTACACCTTC.

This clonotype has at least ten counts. As DNA, the CDR3 is TGTGCCAGCAGGCCAGGACATATGAGCTCCTATAATTCACCCCTCCACTTT. Residues: CASRPGHMSSYNSPLHF. The rearrangement joins TRBV12-3 or TRBV12-4 to TRBJ1-6, with D possibly matching TRBD1 (5 bases). The CDR3 sequence is 17 residues long. The V end was cut by 6 bases, the J end by 0 bases, with 15 bases between.

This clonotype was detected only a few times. The CDR3 loop is CASSPTTPDSGNTIYF. Written as DNA, the CDR3 is TGTGCCAGCAGTCCTACGACCCCGGACTCTGGAAACACCATATATTTT. The chain uses TRBV6-1 and TRBJ1-3; no clear D. The CDR3 has 16 amino acids. Germline-derived CDR1 and CDR2 are MNHNS and SASEGT. Between the trimmed V and J ends, which lost 5 bases and 0 bases, there was a span of 14 bases.

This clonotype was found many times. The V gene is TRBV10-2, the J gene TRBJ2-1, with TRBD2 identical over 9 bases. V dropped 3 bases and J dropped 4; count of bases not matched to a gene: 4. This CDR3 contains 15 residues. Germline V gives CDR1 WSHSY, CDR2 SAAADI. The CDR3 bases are TGCGCCAGCAGTGACGGGACTAGCAGTTACAATGAGCAGTTCTTC. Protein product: CASSDGTSSYNEQFF.

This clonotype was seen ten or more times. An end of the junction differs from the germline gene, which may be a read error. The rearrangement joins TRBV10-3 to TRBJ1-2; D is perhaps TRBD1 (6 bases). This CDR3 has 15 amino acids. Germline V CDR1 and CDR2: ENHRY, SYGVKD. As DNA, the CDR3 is TGTGCCATCAGACAAAAGGACAGTGTGGACTACGGCTACACCTTC. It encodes CAIRQKDSVDYGYTF.

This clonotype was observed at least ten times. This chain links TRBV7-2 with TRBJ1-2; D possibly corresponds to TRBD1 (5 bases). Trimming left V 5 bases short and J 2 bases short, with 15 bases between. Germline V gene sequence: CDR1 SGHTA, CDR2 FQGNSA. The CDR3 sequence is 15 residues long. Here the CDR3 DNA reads TGTGCCAGCAGCCGCGGACAACAGACCAACTATGGCTACACCTTC. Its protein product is CASSRGQQTNYGYTF.

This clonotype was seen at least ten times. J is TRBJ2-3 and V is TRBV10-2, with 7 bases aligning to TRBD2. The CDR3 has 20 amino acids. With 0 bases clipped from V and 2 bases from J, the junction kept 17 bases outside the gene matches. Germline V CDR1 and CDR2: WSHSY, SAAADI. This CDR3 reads CASSESTWEGPTHLTDTQYF. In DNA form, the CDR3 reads TGCGCCAGCAGTGAGTCCACCTGGGAGGGCCCGACCCACCTCACAGATACGCAGTATTTT.

This CDR3 reads CASSQDMPPPRDDTQYF. Written as DNA, the CDR3 is TGCGCCAGCAGCCAAGATATGCCACCTCCTCGGGATGATACGCAGTATTTT. The rearrangement links TRBV4-1 to TRBJ2-3; tentatively, D is TRBD2 (5 bases). The CDR3 extends over 17 amino acids. V was trimmed by 0 bases and J by 6 bases, leaving 19 bases between them. Germline assignment: CDR1 MGHRA and CDR2 YSYEKL.

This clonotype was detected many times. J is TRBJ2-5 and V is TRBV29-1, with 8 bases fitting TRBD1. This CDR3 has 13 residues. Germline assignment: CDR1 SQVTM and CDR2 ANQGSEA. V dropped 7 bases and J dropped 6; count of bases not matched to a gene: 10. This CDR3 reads CSAKTGAGQTQYF. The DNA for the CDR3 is TGCAGCGCCAAGACAGGGGCGGGACAGACCCAGTACTTC.

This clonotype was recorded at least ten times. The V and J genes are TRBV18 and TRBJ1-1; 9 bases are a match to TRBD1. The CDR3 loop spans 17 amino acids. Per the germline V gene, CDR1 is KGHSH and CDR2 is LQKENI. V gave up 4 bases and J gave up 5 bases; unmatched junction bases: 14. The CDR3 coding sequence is TGTGCCAGCTCACACTCCGGGACAGGGACCTGGGGGACTGAAGCTTTCTTT. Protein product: CASSHSGTGTWGTEAFF.

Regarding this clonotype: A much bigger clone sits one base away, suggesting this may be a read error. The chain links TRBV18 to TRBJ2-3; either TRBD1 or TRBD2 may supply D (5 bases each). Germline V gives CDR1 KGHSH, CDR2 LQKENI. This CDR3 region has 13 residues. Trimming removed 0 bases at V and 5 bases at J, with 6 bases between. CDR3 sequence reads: CASSPPGEDTQYF. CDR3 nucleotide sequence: TGTGCCAGCTCACCACCGGGGGAAGATACGCAGTATTTT.

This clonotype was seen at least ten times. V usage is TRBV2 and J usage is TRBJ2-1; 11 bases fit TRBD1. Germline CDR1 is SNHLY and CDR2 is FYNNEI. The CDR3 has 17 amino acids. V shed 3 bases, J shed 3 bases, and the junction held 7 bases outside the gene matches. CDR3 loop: CASSDPSGTGGYNEQFF. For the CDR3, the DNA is TGTGCCAGCAGTGACCCATCCGGGACAGGGGGCTACAATGAGCAGTTCTTC.

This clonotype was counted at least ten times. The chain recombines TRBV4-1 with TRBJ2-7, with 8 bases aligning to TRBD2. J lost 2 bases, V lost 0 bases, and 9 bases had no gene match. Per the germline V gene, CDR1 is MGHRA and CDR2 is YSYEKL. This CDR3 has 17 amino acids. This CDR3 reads CASSQDSKAGDPYEQYF. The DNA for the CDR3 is TGCGCCAGCAGCCAAGATTCGAAAGCGGGAGACCCCTACGAGCAGTACTTC.

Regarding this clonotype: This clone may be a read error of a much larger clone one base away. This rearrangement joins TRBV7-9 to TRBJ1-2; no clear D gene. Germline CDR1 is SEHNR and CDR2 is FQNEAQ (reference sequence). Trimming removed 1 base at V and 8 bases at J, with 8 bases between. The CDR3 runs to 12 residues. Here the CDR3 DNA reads TGTGCCAGCAGCTTAGACGAAGGGGGCTACACCTTC. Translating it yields CASSLDEGGYTF.

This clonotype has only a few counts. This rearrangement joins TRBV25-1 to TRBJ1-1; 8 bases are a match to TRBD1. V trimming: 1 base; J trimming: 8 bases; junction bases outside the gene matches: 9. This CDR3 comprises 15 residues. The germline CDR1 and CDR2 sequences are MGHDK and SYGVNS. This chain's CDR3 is CASSEFDSYRGEAFF. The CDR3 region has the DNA TGTGCCAGCAGTGAATTTGATTCATACAGGGGGGAAGCTTTCTTT.

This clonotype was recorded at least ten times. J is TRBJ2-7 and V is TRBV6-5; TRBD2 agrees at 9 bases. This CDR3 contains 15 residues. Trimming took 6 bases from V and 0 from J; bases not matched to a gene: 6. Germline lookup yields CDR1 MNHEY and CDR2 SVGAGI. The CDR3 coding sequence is TGTGCCAGCAGAGTTAGCGGGAGCCTCTCCTACGAGCAGTACTTC. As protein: CASRVSGSLSYEQYF.